The 2 T cell receptor beta chains reported below all come from one sample, sequenced in a study of long-term antiretroviral therapy in people with HIV. The assay, immunoSEQ v3.0, was run at survey level. Sequencing was performed with immunoSEQ multiplex PCR; in TCRdb, only in-frame clones are kept and a portion is missing. The data contain about 50,000 clones, 84% of them singletons. The specimen comprised unsorted PBMCs, sampled 0.8 years after starting antiretroviral therapy. Source of these receptors: a woman between 18 and 29 years old with HIV.

The rearrangement links TRBV19 to TRBJ2-7, with TRBD2 identical over 11 bases. This CDR3 region has 15 residues. CDR1 and CDR2 from the germline V gene are LNHDA and SQIVND (reference sequence). Trimming took 4 bases from V and 3 from J; bases not matched to a gene: 5. The DNA of the CDR3 is TGTGCCAGTAGTAGTGCGGGGACTAGCGGCTACGAGCAGTACTTC. Translation: CASSSAGTSGYEQYF.

Only a few counts were recorded for this clone. The rearrangement joins TRBV19 to TRBJ2-2, with 10 bases identical to TRBD2. V was pared by 5 bases and J by 5 bases, with 8 bases of the junction left unmatched. The CDR3 has 16 residues. The germline gives CDR1 LNHDA, CDR2 SQIVND (reference sequence). The CDR3 region is CASSRSGRAGTGELFF. The CDR3 DNA follows: TGTGCCAGTAGTCGAAGCGGGAGGGCCGGGACCGGGGAGCTGTTTTTT.